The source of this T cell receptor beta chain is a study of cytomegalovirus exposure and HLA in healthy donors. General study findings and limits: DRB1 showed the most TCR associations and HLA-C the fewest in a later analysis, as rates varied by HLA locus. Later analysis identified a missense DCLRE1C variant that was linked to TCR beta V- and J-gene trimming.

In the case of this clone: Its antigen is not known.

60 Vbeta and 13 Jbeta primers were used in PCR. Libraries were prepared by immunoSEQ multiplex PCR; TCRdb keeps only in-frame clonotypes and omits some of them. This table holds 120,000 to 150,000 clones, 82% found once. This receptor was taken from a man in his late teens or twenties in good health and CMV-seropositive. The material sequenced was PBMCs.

CDR3: CASSVIGVETQYF. For the CDR3, the DNA is TGTGCCAGCAGTGTCATAGGGGTAGAGACCCAGTACTTC. The genes are TRBV2 and TRBJ2-5; D might be TRBD1 (5 bases). The V end was cut by 4 bases, the J end by 4 bases, with 10 bases between. The V gene's germline CDR1 is SNHLY and CDR2 FYNNEI. This CDR3 spans 13 amino acids.